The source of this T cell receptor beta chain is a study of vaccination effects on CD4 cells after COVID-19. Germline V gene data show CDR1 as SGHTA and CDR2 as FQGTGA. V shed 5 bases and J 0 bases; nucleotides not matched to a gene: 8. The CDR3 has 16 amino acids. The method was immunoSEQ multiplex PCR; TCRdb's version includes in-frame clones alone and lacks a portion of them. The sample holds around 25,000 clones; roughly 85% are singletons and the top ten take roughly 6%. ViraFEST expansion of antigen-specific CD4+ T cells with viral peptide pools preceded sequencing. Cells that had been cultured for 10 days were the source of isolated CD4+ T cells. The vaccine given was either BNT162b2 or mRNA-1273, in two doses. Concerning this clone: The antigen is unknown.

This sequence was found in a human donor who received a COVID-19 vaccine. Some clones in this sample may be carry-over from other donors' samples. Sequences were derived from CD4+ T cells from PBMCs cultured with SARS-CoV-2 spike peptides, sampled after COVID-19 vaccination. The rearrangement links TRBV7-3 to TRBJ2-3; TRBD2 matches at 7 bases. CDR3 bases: TGTGCCAGCAGCACCCAAGCGGGGTCTAGCACAGATACGCAGTATTTT. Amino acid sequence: CASSTQAGSSTDTQYF.